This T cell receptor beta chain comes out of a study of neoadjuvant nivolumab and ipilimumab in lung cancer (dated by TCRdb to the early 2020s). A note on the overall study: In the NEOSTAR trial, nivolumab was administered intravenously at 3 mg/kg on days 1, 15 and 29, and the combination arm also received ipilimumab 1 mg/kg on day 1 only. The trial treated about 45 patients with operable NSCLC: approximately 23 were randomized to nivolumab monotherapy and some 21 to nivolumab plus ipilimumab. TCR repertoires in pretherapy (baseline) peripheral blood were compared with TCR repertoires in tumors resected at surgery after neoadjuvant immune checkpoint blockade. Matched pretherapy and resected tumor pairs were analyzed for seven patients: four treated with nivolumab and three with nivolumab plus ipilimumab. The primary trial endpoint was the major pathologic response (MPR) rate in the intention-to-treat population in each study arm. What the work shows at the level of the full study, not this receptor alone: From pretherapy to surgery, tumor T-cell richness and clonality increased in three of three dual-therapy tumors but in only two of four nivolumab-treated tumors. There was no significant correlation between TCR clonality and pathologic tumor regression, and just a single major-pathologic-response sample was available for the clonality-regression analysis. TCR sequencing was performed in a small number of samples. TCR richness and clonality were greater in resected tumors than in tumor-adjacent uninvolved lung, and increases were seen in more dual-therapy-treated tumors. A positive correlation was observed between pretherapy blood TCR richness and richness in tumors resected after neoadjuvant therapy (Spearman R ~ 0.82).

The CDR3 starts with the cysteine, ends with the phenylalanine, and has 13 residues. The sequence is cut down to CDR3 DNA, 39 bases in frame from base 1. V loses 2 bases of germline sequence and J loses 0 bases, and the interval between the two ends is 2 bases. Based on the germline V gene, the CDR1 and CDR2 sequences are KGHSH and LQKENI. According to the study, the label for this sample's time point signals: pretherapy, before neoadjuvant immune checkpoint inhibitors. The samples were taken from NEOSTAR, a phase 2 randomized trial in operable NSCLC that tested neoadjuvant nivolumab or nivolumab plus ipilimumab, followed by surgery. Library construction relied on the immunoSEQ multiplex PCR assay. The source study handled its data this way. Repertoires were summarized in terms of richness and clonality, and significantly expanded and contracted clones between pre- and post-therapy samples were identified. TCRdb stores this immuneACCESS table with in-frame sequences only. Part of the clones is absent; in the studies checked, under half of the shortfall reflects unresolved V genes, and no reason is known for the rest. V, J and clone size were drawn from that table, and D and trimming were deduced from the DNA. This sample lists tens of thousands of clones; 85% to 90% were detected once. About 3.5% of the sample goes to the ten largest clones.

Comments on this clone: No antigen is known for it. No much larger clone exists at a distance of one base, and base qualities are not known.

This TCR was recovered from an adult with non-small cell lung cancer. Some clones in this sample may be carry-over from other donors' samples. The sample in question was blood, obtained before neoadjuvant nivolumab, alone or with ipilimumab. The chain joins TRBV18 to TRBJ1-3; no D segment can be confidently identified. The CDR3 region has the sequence CASSPDSGNTIYF. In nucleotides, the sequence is TGTGCCAGCTCACCAGACTCTGGAAACACCATATATTTT. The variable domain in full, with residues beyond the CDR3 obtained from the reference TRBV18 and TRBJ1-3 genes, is NAGVMQNPRHLVRRRGQEARLRCSPMKGHSHVYWYRQLPEEGLKFMVYLQKENIIDESGMPKERFSAEFPKEGPSILRIQQVVRGDSAAYFCASSPDSGNTIYFGEGSWLTVV.